What follows are 10 T cell receptor beta chains derived from one specimen sequenced in a study of graft-versus-host responses after intestinal transplantation. TCRdb's table, derived via immunoSEQ multiplex PCR, lists solely in-frame clones and lacks some. The sample consists of 7,500 or so clones, roughly 25% of them appearing once. The sequenced sample was alloreactive CD4+ T cells from a mixed lymphocyte reaction culture, obtained before transplantation. The subset was: CFSE-low proliferating T cells sorted from roughly six-day pre-transplant mixed lymphocyte reaction (GvH or HvG direction). These receptors originate from a human patient who was an organ donor for intestinal transplantation.

This chain joins TRBV7-4 and TRBJ2-1, with 9 bases lining up with TRBD2. Trimming cost V 1 base and J 11 bases; bases outside gene matches: 12. Per the germline V gene, CDR1 is SGHVT and CDR2 is SQSDAQ. The CDR3 totals 16 residues. The CDR3 protein is CASSLGGTSLQNKQFF. Here the CDR3 DNA reads TGTGCCAGCAGCTTAGGAGGGACTAGCCTGCAAAATAAGCAGTTCTTC.

This clone qualifies as medium-sized (0.01 to 0.1%). The chain is built from TRBV2 and TRBJ2-3; TRBD1 agrees at 8 bases. CDR1 and CDR2 from the germline V gene are SNHLY and FYNNEI. V dropped 7 bases and J dropped 3; count of bases not matched to a gene: 6. The CDR3 is made up of 14 amino acids. In DNA, the CDR3 is TGTGCCAGCAAAGGGGACAGGAGTACAGATACGCAGTATTTT. As protein: CASKGDRSTDTQYF.

The chain employs TRBV5-1 and TRBJ2-7; TRBD2 matches at 13 bases. This CDR3 spans 17 amino acids. Germline lookup yields CDR1 SGHRS and CDR2 YFSETQ. The V and J ends lost 5 bases and 3 bases, in that order; junction bases with no gene match: 11. The CDR3 sequence is CASRRTSGSLGIYEQYF. The CDR3 DNA reads as TGCGCCAGCAGACGGACTAGCGGGAGTTTAGGAATCTACGAGCAGTACTTC.

This rearrangement joins TRBV7-9 to TRBJ2-3, with 13 bases fitting TRBD2. This CDR3 has 16 residues. Looked up from germline, CDR1 is SEHNR and CDR2 is FQNEAQ (reference sequence). Trimming at V came to 4 bases and at J to 1 base, leaving 2 bases not matched to a gene. The chain's CDR3 is CASSSGLAGGTDTQYF. Here the CDR3 DNA reads TGTGCCAGCAGCTCCGGACTAGCGGGGGGCACAGATACGCAGTATTTT.

This chain joins TRBV27 and TRBJ1-2, with a weak D call TRBD1 (5 bases). The CDR3 is 14 amino acids. Deletions cut 3 bases from V and 5 bases from J, with 13 bases between. Germline-derived CDR1 and CDR2 are MNHEY and SMNVEV (reference sequence). CDR3 loop: CASSLTGRGYGYTF. The CDR3 nucleotides read TGTGCCAGCAGTTTGACTGGGCGGGGGTATGGCTACACCTTC.

This chain connects TRBV6-5 to TRBJ2-5, with TRBD1 matching 9 bases. Germline values: CDR1 MNHEY, CDR2 SVGAGI. The CDR3 is 15 residues long. J gave up 5 bases and V 2 bases, and 6 bases lay outside the gene matches. This CDR3 is CASSYPTGGQETQYF. The CDR3 DNA reads as TGTGCCAGCAGTTACCCCACAGGGGGCCAGGAGACCCAGTACTTC.

The V and J genes are TRBV10-3 and TRBJ1-5, with 8 bases matching TRBD1. With 6 bases clipped from V and 9 bases from J, the junction kept 10 bases outside the gene matches. CDR1 is ENHRY, CDR2 SYGVKD, per germline. The CDR3 is 14 residues long. The DNA of the CDR3 is TGTGCCATCAGCCCGGACAGGGACTATGGGCCCCAGCATTTT. It specifies CAISPDRDYGPQHF.

The V call is TRBV9, the J call TRBJ2-3, with TRBD2 as a possible D gene (5 bases). The CDR3 length is 16 residues. The V gene lost 0 bases and the J gene lost 1 base, with 12 bases spanning the gap. CDR1 and CDR2 (germline): SGDLS, YYNGEE. In DNA, the CDR3 is TGTGCCAGCAGCGTAGGGGCGGGCGGCGGCACAGATACGCAGTATTTT. This codes for CASSVGAGGGTDTQYF. The full variable domain, completed using reference TRBV9 and TRBJ2-3, is DSGVTQTPKHLITATGQRVTLRCSPRSGDLSVYWYQQSLDQGLQFLIQYYNGEERAKGNILERFSAQQFPDLHSELNLSSLELGDSALYFCASSVGAGGGTDTQYFGPGTRLTVL.

The V and J genes are TRBV30 and TRBJ1-3; possible D gene TRBD1, 5 bases. Germline V gene data show CDR1 as GTSNPN and CDR2 as SVGIG (reference sequence). The ends were cut back, 4 bases at V and 3 bases at J, with 13 bases in the middle. The CDR3 has 14 residues. This CDR3 reads CAWKVKGSGNTIYF. The CDR3 nucleotides read TGTGCCTGGAAGGTAAAGGGGAGTGGAAACACCATATATTTT.

This clone was counted between two and nine times. The junction differs from germline at one of its ends, possibly a read error. The chain links TRBV10-3 to TRBJ1-1, with D possibly matching TRBD1 (5 bases). Germline V gene lookup returns CDR1 ENHRY and CDR2 SYGVKD. The CDR3 is made up of 16 amino acids. The CDR3 protein is CASSYPLTGVNTEAFF. CDR3 sequence (DNA): TGTGCCAGCAGTTACCCCCTGACGGGGGTGAACACTGAAGCTTTCTTT.